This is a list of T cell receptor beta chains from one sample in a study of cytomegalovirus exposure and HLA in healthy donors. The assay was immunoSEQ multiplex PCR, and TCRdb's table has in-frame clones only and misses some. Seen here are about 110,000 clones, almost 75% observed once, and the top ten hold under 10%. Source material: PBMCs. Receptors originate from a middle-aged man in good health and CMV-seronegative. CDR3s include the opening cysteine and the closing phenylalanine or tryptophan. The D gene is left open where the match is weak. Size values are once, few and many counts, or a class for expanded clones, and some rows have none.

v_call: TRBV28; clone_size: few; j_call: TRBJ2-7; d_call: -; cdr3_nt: TGTGCCAGCAGTCGTTCCTACGAGCAGTACTTC; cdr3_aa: CASSRSYEQYF
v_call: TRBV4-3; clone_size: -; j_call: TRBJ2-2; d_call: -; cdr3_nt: TGCGCCAGCAGCCAAGAGGAGGGACCGCTCACCTGGGGGGAGCTGTTTTTT; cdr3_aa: CASSQEEGPLTWGELFF
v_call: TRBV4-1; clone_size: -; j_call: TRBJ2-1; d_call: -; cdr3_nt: TGCGCCAGCAGCAAGGAAAGTGGGGGGGCGCCGGGGAATGAGCAGTTCTTC; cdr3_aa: CASSKESGGAPGNEQFF
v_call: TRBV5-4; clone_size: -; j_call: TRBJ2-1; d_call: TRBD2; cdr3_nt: TGTGCCAGCAGCGGGCGGGGGAGCTCCTACAATGAGCAGTTCTTC; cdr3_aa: CASSGRGSSYNEQFF
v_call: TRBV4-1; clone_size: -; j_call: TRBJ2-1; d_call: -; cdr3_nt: TGCGCCAGCAGCCAGATAGTATACAATGAGCAGTTCTTC; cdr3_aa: CASSQIVYNEQFF
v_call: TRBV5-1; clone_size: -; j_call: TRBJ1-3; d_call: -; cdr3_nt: TGCGCCAGCAGCTCTGGCCGGGGGGCTGGAAACACCATATATTTT; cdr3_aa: CASSSGRGAGNTIYF
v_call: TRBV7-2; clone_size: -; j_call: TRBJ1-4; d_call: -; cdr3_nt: TGTGCCAGCAGCTTAATCGGGATGAGTGAAAAACTGTTTTTT; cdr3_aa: CASSLIGMSEKLFF
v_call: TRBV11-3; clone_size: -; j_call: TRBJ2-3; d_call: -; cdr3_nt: TGTGCCAGCAGCACCGATCTAGCAGATACGCAGTATTTT; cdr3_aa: CASSTDLADTQYF
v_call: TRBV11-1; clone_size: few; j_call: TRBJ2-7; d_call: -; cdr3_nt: TGTGCCAGCAGCTTAGATTCCGGAGGGATGTACTTC; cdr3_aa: CASSLDSGGMYF
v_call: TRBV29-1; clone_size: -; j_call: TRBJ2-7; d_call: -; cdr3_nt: TGCAGCGCAATAGTGGGGGCTCAGGGCTACGAGCAGTACTTC; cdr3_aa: CSAIVGAQGYEQYF
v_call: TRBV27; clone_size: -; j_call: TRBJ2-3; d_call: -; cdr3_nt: TGTGCCAGCAGTTTTCGTAGCACAGATACGCAGTATTTT; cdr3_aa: CASSFRSTDTQYF
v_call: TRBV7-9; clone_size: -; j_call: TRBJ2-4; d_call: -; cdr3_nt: TGTGCCAGCAGCCCACTGATTGGAGTAGCCAAAAACATTCAGTACTTC; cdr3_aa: CASSPLIGVAKNIQYF
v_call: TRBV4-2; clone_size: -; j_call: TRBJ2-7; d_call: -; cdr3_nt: TGTGCCAGCAGCCAAGTGGGAGGTGGGAGCCTCTCCTACGAGCAGTACTTC; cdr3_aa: CASSQVGGGSLSYEQYF
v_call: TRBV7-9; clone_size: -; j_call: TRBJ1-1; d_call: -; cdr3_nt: TGTGCCAGCAGCCATAGAATGGCGGGGGTGGGAGAAGCTTTCTTT; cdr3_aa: CASSHRMAGVGEAFF
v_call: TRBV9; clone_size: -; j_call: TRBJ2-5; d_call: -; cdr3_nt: TGTGCCAGCGGGCCCAGTGAAGGAGAGACCCAGTACTTC; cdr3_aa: CASGPSEGETQYF
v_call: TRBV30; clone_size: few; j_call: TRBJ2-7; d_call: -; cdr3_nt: TGTGCCTGGAGTGCGGGACACTCCTACGAGCAGTACTTC; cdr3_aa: CAWSAGHSYEQYF
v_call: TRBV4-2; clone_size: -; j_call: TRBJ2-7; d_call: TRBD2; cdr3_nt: TGTGCCAGCACCCAAATAGCGGGACAAACCTACGAGCAGTACTTC; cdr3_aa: CASTQIAGQTYEQYF